Below, one T cell receptor beta chain is given with its context. Time point defined: patch test 1, 2 weeks after DPC sensitization. As for treatment: therapeutic diphenylcyclopropenone sensitization with weekly scalp DPC. Sample donors consisted of patients with alopecia, aged 18 to 70 years, who were suitable for DPC. TCRdb used MiXCR to reprocess the RACE reads, holding one entry per CDR3 protein. The sample comprises some 380,000 distinct CDR3 sequences, roughly 5% of which are singletons, and 2% to 2.5% rests with the top ten. The CDR3 consists of 13 residues. The ends were cut back, 5 bases at V and 10 bases at J, with 15 bases in the middle. Germline CDR1 is SGHTA and CDR2 is FQGNSA. The data were obtained in a study of human T cells and chemical hapten exposure.

The sample in question was whole blood, obtained in connection with sensitization to the hapten diphenylcyclopropenone (DPC). This chain connects TRBV7-2 to TRBJ2-1, with a tentative D call TRBD2 (6 bases). The source is a woman between 45 and 65 years old with alopecia areata. Some clones in this sample may be carry-over from other donors' samples. This chain's CDR3 is CASSRGTPGEQFF. The CDR3 coding sequence is TGTGCCAGCAGCCGAGGGACTCCGGGCGAGCAGTTCTTC.